The clone carrying this T cell receptor (beta chain) has a count of ten or more. Its antigen is not known. Using its own MiXCR run on the 5' RACE reads, TCRdb lists one record per CDR3 protein. This table holds tens of thousands of distinct CDR3 sequences, roughly 17% found once. The data belong to a study of T-cell memory formation after mild COVID-19. The wider study: TCR clusters showed largely donor specificity.

Broader study findings: The main location of contracting CD4+ clones was CM and EM, and that of contracting CD8+ clones was EMRA.

Germline CDR1 SGHAT, CDR2 FQNNGV. CDR3 size: 16 residues. V gave up 0 bases and J gave up 4 bases, with 15 bases separating them. Source material: PBMCs or a T cell subset sorted from them (not recorded which). This TCR derives from an adult woman who had mild COVID-19 (a few samples of this study predate the infection). Cell type and time point are not known. The rearrangement uses TRBV11-2 and TRBJ1-2; D remains ambiguous. DNA for the CDR3: TGTGCCAGCAGCTTAGACGGAGGGCTCGGGTCCTATGGCTACACCTTC. It encodes CASSLDGGLGSYGYTF.